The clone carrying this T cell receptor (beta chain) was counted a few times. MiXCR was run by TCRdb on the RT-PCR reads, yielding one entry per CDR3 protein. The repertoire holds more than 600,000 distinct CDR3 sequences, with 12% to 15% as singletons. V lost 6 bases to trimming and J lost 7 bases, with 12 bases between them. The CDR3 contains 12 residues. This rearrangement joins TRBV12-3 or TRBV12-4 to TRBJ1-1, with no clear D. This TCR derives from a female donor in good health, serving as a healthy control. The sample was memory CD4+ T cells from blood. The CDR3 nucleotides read TGTGCCAGCAGGGAACGGGCAGATGAAGCTTTCTTT. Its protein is CASRERADEAFF.